These 10 T cell receptor beta chains originate from one sample sequenced in a study of HIV-infected patients and healthy controls. Whole blood was used without fractionation, so all unsorted peripheral T cells were included. Alpha and beta constant-region primers primed reverse transcription of about 470 ng RNA. Separate chain-specific third strand synthesis with multiplexing indices produced the alpha and beta libraries. A single record per CDR3 protein comes from TCRdb applying MiXCR to the 5' RACE reads. The table shows around 26,000 distinct CDR3 sequences, with approximately 7.7% occurring only once. Material: blood. The receptors were gathered from an adult in good health.

The V and J genes are TRBV21-1 and TRBJ1-5. TRBV21-1 is a known pseudogene. The CDR3 has 17 residues. The CDR3 loop is CASSPVECESFNQPQHF. As DNA, the CDR3 is TGTGCCAGCAGCCCCGTTGAATGTGAGAGTTTCAATCAGCCCCAGCATTTT.

In this sample, this clonotype turned up many times. The chain combines TRBV6-6 with TRBJ1-2, with a tentative D call TRBD1 (5 bases). The CDR3 extends over 14 amino acids. Trimming took 2 bases from V and 3 from J, leaving 10 bases between them. CDR1 and CDR2 (germline): MNHNY, SVGAGI (reference sequence). DNA for the CDR3: TGTGCCAGCAGTTACGATAGGACATACTATGGCTACACCTTC. Translation: CASSYDRTYYGYTF.

This clonotype was observed a few times. The chain has TRBV12-3 or TRBV12-4 and TRBJ1-4; a possible D gene is TRBD1 (6 bases). The CDR3 extends over 13 amino acids. Deletions cut 6 bases from V and 11 bases from J, with 16 bases between. CDR3 sequence reads: CASREGGLGKLFF. The CDR3 DNA sequence: TGTGCCAGCAGAGAGGGGGGGTTGGGGAAACTGTTTTTT.

This clonotype was counted many times. CDR3 DNA: TGTGCCAGCAGTTATATCATCCTCGGCACTGAAGCTTTCTTT. Translation gives CASSYIILGTEAFF. V and J are TRBV6-2 or TRBV6-3 and TRBJ1-1, with D unresolved. The CDR3 runs 14 residues. Trimming took 3 bases from V and 4 from J, leaving 12 bases between them. CDR1 is MNHEY, CDR2 SVGEGT, per germline.

This chain uses TRBV28 with TRBJ2-7, with TRBD2 matching over 11 bases. The CDR3 runs 15 residues. With V trimmed by 8 bases and J by 6 bases, 12 bases remained unmatched. Germline V gene data show CDR1 as MDHEN and CDR2 as SYDVKM. In nucleotides, the CDR3 is TGTGCCAGCGGAATAGCGGGGGGGCCTGGAAGCGAGCAGTACTTC. This gives the protein CASGIAGGPGSEQYF.

The V and J genes are TRBV5-1 and TRBJ2-1, with D hard to call. Trimming took off 2 bases at V and 0 bases at J, with 6 bases between the two ends. This CDR3 region has 14 residues. CDR1 and CDR2 from the germline V gene are SGHRS and YFSETQ. DNA of the CDR3: TGCGCCAGCAGCTTCGACCTCTCCTACAATGAGCAGTTCTTC. Translating it yields CASSFDLSYNEQFF.

This clonotype was counted many times. The rearrangement joins TRBV28 to TRBJ1-1; 7 bases line up with TRBD1. V lost 5 bases and J lost 4; bases outside the gene matches: 7. Germline V gives CDR1 MDHEN, CDR2 SYDVKM. The CDR3 spans 14 residues. Written as DNA, the CDR3 is TGTGCCAGCAGTCCGACAGGGCTGATCACTGAAGCTTTCTTT. The encoded protein is CASSPTGLITEAFF. Using reference TRBV28 and TRBJ1-1 for the parts outside the CDR3, the full variable domain is DVKVTQSSRYLVKRTGEKVFLECVQDMDHENMFWYRQDPGLGLRLIYFSYDVKMKEKGDIPEGYSVSREKKERFSLILESASTNQTSMYLCASSPTGLITEAFFGQGTRLTVV.

In this sample, this clonotype turned up many times. The CDR3 DNA is TGTGCCAGCAGTTCGCTGAGACAGGGTAATGAAAAACTGTTTTTT. The encoded protein is CASSSLRQGNEKLFF. The V and J genes are TRBV12-3 or TRBV12-4 and TRBJ1-4, with TRBD1 identical over 7 bases. J was trimmed by 4 bases and V by 4 bases; bases with no gene match: 6. CDR3 length equals 15 residues.

This clonotype was recorded many times. This chain connects TRBV7-2 to TRBJ2-1; D is ambiguous. This CDR3 spans 13 amino acids. Germline CDR1 SGHTA, CDR2 FQGNSA. V was cut by 1 base and J by 15 bases, with 16 bases left in between. In DNA form, the CDR3 reads TGTGCCAGCAGCTTAGAGGCCCAAGCTGGGCGGTTCTTC. It is translated as CASSLEAQAGRFF.

With regard to this clonotype: It may be a read error: a sequence one base away is much more abundant. The chain couples TRBV5-1 to TRBJ2-3, with 8 bases fitting TRBD2. The V gene's germline CDR1 is SGHRS and CDR2 YFSETQ. This CDR3 is 18 amino acids long. CDR3: CASSFGRGGTDLTDTQNF. CDR3 nucleotides: TGCGCCAGCAGCTTCGGACGGGGGGGTACCGACCTCACAGATACGCAGAATTTT.